This TCR beta chain was recorded in a study of response to subunit inactivated influenza vaccine. Findings and limits, study-wide: Every seasonal influenza vaccination brings in few new T cells, the authors suggested.

The sample holds a few counts of this clonotype. Its antigen remains unknown. The CDR3 runs to 13 residues. Per the germline V gene, CDR1 is SGDLS and CDR2 is YYNGEE. V dropped 3 bases and J dropped 6 bases, with 12 bases sitting between them. TCRdb analysed the RT-PCR reads with MiXCR anew, one entry per CDR3 protein. The data hold approximately 500,000 distinct CDR3 sequences, with around 25% observed a single time. The same sample was also used in a study of T cells expressing NK-cell markers. That report adds: Generation of TCR beta cDNA was performed by 5'RACE template switching incorporating UMIs.

The V gene is TRBV9, the J gene TRBJ1-1, with a possible D match to TRBD1 (6 bases). The TCR was taken from a man between 50 and 59 years old who received an inactivated influenza vaccine. Sequenced material: CD4+ T cells sorted from PBMCs, taken 11 to 12 days after vaccination. The CDR3 region has the DNA TGTGCCAGCAGCGCCCAGGGGAAGTCTGAAGCTTTCTTT. It specifies CASSAQGKSEAFF. Combining the CDR3 with reference TRBV9 and TRBJ1-1 gives the whole variable domain DSGVTQTPKHLITATGQRVTLRCSPRSGDLSVYWYQQSLDQGLQFLIQYYNGEERAKGNILERFSAQQFPDLHSELNLSSLELGDSALYFCASSAQGKSEAFFGQGTRLTVV.